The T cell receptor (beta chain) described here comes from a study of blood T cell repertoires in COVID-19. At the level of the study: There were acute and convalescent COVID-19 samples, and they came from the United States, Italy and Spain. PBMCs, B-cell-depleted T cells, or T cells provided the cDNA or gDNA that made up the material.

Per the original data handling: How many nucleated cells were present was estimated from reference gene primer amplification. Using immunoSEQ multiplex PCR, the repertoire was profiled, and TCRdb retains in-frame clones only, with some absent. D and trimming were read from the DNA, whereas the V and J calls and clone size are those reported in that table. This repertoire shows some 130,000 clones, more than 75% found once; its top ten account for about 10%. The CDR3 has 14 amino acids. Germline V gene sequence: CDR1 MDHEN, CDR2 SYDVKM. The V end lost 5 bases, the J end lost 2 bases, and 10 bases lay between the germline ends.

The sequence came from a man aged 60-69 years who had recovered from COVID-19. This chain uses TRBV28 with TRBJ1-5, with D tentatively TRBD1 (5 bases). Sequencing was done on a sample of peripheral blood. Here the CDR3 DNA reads TGTGCCAGCAGTGCACAGGTAGGCAATCAGCCCCAGCATTTT. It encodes CASSAQVGNQPQHF.